This T cell receptor beta chain was identified in a study of cytomegalovirus exposure and HLA in healthy donors. Study-wide results and limits: When a later analysis was performed, an Asian-associated ancestry cluster reportedly had fewer N-insertions than the roughly 690-donor mean. For cytomegalovirus status, the classifier reportedly gave diagnoses with high specificity and sensitivity. The authors later found HLA-associated TCR beta chains more clonally expanded than equally common others.

This CDR3 region has 15 residues. Germline-derived CDR1 and CDR2 are MGHRA and YSYEKL. V lost 1 base and J 0 bases, leaving 7 bases between the germline ends. On this clone itself: What it binds is unknown.

The PCR employed 60 Vbeta primers together with 13 Jbeta primers. Assay: immunoSEQ multiplex PCR; the TCRdb copy retains only in-frame clones and omits some. The sample holds under 200,000 clones; roughly 70% are singletons and the top ten take approximately 3%. Material for sequencing was PBMCs. This sequence originates from a woman aged 50 to 60 in good health and CMV-seropositive. This rearrangement joins TRBV4-1 to TRBJ2-1; possibly TRBD2 for D (6 bases). CDR3 bases: TGCGCCAGCAGCCAAGCCGGGAGCTCCTACAATGAGCAGTTCTTC. Residues: CASSQAGSSYNEQFF.